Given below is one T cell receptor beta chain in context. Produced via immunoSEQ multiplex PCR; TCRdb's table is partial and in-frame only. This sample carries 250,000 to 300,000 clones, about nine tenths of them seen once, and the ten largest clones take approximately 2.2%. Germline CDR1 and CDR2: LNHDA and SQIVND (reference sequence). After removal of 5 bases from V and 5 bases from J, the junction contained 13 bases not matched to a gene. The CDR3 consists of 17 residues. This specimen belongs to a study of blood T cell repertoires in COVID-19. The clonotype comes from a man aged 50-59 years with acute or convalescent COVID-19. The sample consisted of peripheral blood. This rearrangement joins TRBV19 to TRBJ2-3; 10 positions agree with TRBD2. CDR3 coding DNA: TGTGCCAGTAGTCCCAGACTAGCGGGTCCCTGGGGAGATACGCAGTATTTT. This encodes CASSPRLAGPWGDTQYF.